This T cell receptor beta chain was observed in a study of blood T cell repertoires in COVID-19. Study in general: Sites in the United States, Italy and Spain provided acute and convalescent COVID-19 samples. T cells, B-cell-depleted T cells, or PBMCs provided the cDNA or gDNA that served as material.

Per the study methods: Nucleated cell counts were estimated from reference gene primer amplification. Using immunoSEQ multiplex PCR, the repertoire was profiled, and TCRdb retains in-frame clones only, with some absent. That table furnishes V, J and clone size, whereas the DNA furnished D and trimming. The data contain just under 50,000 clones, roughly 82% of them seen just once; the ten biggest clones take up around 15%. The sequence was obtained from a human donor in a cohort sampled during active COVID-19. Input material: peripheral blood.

The CDR3 sequence: CASSPPGGIRNQPQHF. Here the CDR3 DNA reads TGTGCCAGCTCACCACCGGGGGGGATAAGGAATCAGCCCCAGCATTTT. The V call is TRBV18, the J call TRBJ1-5; D is possibly TRBD1 (5 bases). This CDR3 has 16 amino acids. Trimming stripped 0 bases from V and 4 bases from J, with 13 bases between. Germline CDR1 is KGHSH and CDR2 is LQKENI. The complete variable domain, with remaining parts taken from reference TRBV18 and TRBJ1-5, reads NAGVMQNPRHLVRRRGQEARLRCSPMKGHSHVYWYRQLPEEGLKFMVYLQKENIIDESGMPKERFSAEFPKEGPSILRIQQVVRGDSAAYFCASSPPGGIRNQPQHFGDGTRLSIL.